This T cell receptor (beta chain) was recovered during a study of T cells in Graves' hyperthyroidism and ophthalmopathy. The V gene lost 6 bases and the J gene lost 10 bases, with 16 bases spanning the gap. The V gene's germline CDR1 is SGHTA and CDR2 FQGNSA. The CDR3 runs 14 residues. Individuals with ophthalmopathy presented a Clinical Activity Score of at least 3, a NOSPECS grade of at least 4 and a duration under 3 months. Diagnosing involved the use of clinical symptoms, serum thyroxine and TRAb, thyroid ultrasound and orbital computed tomography. It was around 11 ml of fresh peripheral blood that supplied the PBMCs. Amplification yielded TCR beta CDR3 regions, with RNA transcripts as the source. The HTBI primer set drove a first-round RT-PCR of the TCR CDR3. TCRdb re-called the multiplex PCR reads through MiXCR, storing one row per CDR3 protein. This sample yields about 530,000 distinct CDR3 sequences, of which roughly 17% are seen a single time; under 20% belongs to the top ten.

This clonotype was seen many times. Antigen specificity is unknown. Regarding the study as a whole: Blood also contained most expanded thyroid clonotypes above 0.001.

Sequenced sample: blood. The receptor comes from a woman aged 18-29 years with Graves' ophthalmopathy. The chain carries TRBV7-2 and TRBJ1-6; TRBD1 is a possible D gene (5 bases). The CDR3 DNA reads TGTGCCAGCAGACCTGGGACCGACGGGTCACCCCTCCACTTT. Its protein is CASRPGTDGSPLHF.